This T cell receptor beta chain was found in a study of blood T cell repertoires in COVID-19. Study details: PBMCs, B-cell-depleted T cells, or T cells were the source of the cDNA or gDNA that made up the material.

Participants' reported clinical history set cohort assignment. Here immunoSEQ multiplex PCR was the method, and the copy in TCRdb shows in-frame clones only, minus some. Among approximately 200,000 clones listed, around 90% were seen once. Germline V gene lookup returns CDR1 SGHRS and CDR2 YFSETQ. CDR3 length: 16 amino acids. V was trimmed by 2 bases and J by 7 bases, leaving 21 bases between them. Material for sequencing was PBMCs or T cells enriched from blood (not recorded which). The origin of this receptor is a man younger than 40 who had recovered from COVID-19. The chain is built from TRBV5-1 and TRBJ1-2, with D perhaps TRBD1 (6 bases). In DNA, the CDR3 is TGCGCCAGCAGCTTACACGGACAGCCTGAGTTGGGTGGCTACACCTTC. Amino acids: CASSLHGQPELGGYTF. Full variable domain (rest looked up from reference TRBV5-1 and TRBJ1-2): KAGVTQTPRYLIKTRGQQVTLSCSPISGHRSVSWYQQTPGQGLQFLFEYFSETQRNKGNFPGRFSGRQFSNSRSEMNVSTLELGDSALYLCASSLHGQPELGGYTFGSGTRLTVV.